The entry that follows covers one TCR beta chain sequence. What it binds is not known. The data stem from a study of CD8+CD57+ T cells in acquired aplastic anemia. Background on the study: Sorted CD4+ and CD8+ cells gave an average of approximately 3 ug of DNA. Healthy donor CD4+ samples were sequenced to a depth that averaged approximately 9.9 million reads.

The TCR beta profiling, which covered VDJ combination and CDR3 sequence, was carried out using genomic DNA as the template. TCRdb re-derived calls from the reads in MiXCR, one entry per CDR3 protein. Here the sample spans roughly 200,000 distinct CDR3 sequences, roughly 57% being singletons. Whole-study results and caveats: Controls did not differ significantly from patients in CD8+ Simpson's diversity. A set of twenty-nine CD8+ CDR3 sequences was shared between patients and controls, and these sequences appeared highly expressed in patients.

CDR1 DFQATT and CDR2 SNEGSKA come from the germline V gene (reference sequence). The V and J ends lost 2 bases and 7 bases respectively, with 12 bases between them. The CDR3 totals 12 residues. The chain has TRBV20-1 and TRBJ2-7; D perhaps matches TRBD1 (7 bases). The sample consisted of sorted CD4+, CD8+, or CD8+CD57+ T cells (not recorded which) from PBMCs. This clonotype originated in a human donor in good health. For the CDR3, the DNA is TGCAGTGCTAGAATGACAGGGAGGGAGCAGTACTTC. Its protein is CSARMTGREQYF.